The rows below give T cell receptor beta chains drawn from one sample of a study of OX40 agonist ivuxolimab in advanced cancers. The assay was immunoSEQ multiplex PCR, and TCRdb's table has in-frame clones only and misses some. The sample consists of 65,000 to 85,000 clones, roughly 87% of them appearing once. The input for sequencing was CD4+ or CD8+ T cells sorted from blood, taken in a trial of the OX40 agonist ivuxolimab. The receptor set was obtained from an adult with an advanced solid tumor such as melanoma, head and neck, liver or kidney cancer. CDR3s include the opening cysteine and the closing phenylalanine or tryptophan. D genes are given only for firm matches. Part of the rows lack a size; the others show once, few, many or a class for expanded clones.

clone_size: .; v_call: TRBV7-3; j_call: TRBJ2-3; d_call: TRBD2; cdr3_aa: CASSPKTGGGTDTQYF; cdr3_nt: TGTGCCAGCAGCCCAAAAACGGGAGGGGGCACAGATACGCAGTATTTT
clone_size: .; v_call: TRBV21-1; j_call: TRBJ2-7; d_call: .; cdr3_aa: CASSHWAPGQGIYEQYF; cdr3_nt: TGTGCCAGCAGCCACTGGGCTCCGGGACAGGGGATCTACGAGCAGTACTTC
clone_size: .; v_call: TRBV18; j_call: TRBJ2-2; d_call: .; cdr3_aa: CASSPGVFTGELFF; cdr3_nt: TGTGCCAGCTCACCGGGGGTCTTCACCGGGGAGCTGTTTTTT
clone_size: .; v_call: TRBV6-1; j_call: TRBJ2-7; d_call: .; cdr3_aa: CASSAGQSYEQYF; cdr3_nt: TGTGCCAGCAGTGCAGGACAGTCCTACGAGCAGTACTTC
clone_size: .; v_call: TRBV18; j_call: TRBJ2-3; d_call: TRBD1; cdr3_aa: CASSPRQGGTDTQYF; cdr3_nt: TGTGCCAGCTCACCTAGACAGGGTGGTACAGATACGCAGTATTTT
clone_size: .; v_call: TRBV6-1; j_call: TRBJ2-7; d_call: TRBD2; cdr3_aa: CASSEVSGGSGEQYF; cdr3_nt: TGTGCCAGCAGTGAAGTCAGCGGGGGTAGTGGCGAGCAGTACTTC
clone_size: .; v_call: TRBV2; j_call: TRBJ1-1; d_call: .; cdr3_aa: CASSERMTEAFF; cdr3_nt: TGTGCCAGCAGTGAGAGAATGACCGAAGCTTTCTTT
clone_size: .; v_call: TRBV9; j_call: TRBJ2-2; d_call: .; cdr3_aa: CASSVALRDTGELFF; cdr3_nt: TGTGCCAGCAGCGTAGCTTTGAGGGACACCGGGGAGCTGTTTTTT
clone_size: .; v_call: TRBV5-1; j_call: TRBJ2-1; d_call: TRBD1; cdr3_aa: CASSGAGTGLEQFF; cdr3_nt: TGCGCCAGCAGCGGCGCCGGGACAGGGCTTGAGCAGTTCTTC
clone_size: .; v_call: TRBV5-1; j_call: TRBJ1-6; d_call: TRBD1; cdr3_aa: CASSLTTGSNSPLHF; cdr3_nt: TGCGCCAGCAGCTTGACGACAGGGTCTAATTCACCCCTCCACTTT
clone_size: .; v_call: TRBV11-2; j_call: TRBJ1-1; d_call: TRBD1; cdr3_aa: CASSPPGQGRTEAFF; cdr3_nt: TGTGCCAGCAGCCCCCCGGGACAGGGACGTACTGAAGCTTTCTTT
clone_size: .; v_call: TRBV19; j_call: TRBJ2-5; d_call: TRBD1; cdr3_aa: CASSRSGTGIETQYF; cdr3_nt: TGTGCCAGTAGTAGGTCTGGGACAGGGATCGAGACCCAGTACTTC
clone_size: .; v_call: TRBV5-4; j_call: TRBJ2-1; d_call: .; cdr3_aa: CASTQGMNYNEQFF; cdr3_nt: TGTGCCAGCACGCAGGGCATGAACTACAATGAGCAGTTCTTC
clone_size: .; v_call: TRBV11-2; j_call: TRBJ2-3; d_call: TRBD2; cdr3_aa: CASSSGLAGHTDTQYF; cdr3_nt: TGTGCCAGCAGCTCGGGACTAGCGGGGCACACAGATACGCAGTATTTT
clone_size: .; v_call: TRBV5-4; j_call: TRBJ2-4; d_call: TRBD1; cdr3_aa: CASSKPGQDKNIQYF; cdr3_nt: TGTGCCAGCAGCAAACCGGGACAGGATAAAAACATTCAGTACTTC
clone_size: .; v_call: TRBV2; j_call: TRBJ1-6; d_call: TRBD1; cdr3_aa: CASAPGQFGNSPLHF; cdr3_nt: TGTGCCAGCGCACCGGGACAGTTCGGTAATTCACCCCTCCACTTT
clone_size: .; v_call: TRBV5-1; j_call: TRBJ2-2; d_call: TRBD2; cdr3_aa: CASSHRTSGDTGELFF; cdr3_nt: TGCGCCAGCAGCCACCGGACTAGCGGGGACACCGGGGAGCTGTTTTTT
clone_size: .; v_call: TRBV7-9; j_call: TRBJ1-1; d_call: .; cdr3_aa: CASGSQLNTEAFF; cdr3_nt: TGTGCCAGCGGCTCACAGCTGAACACTGAAGCTTTCTTT
clone_size: .; v_call: TRBV18; j_call: TRBJ2-5; d_call: TRBD1; cdr3_aa: CASSSATGAKETQYF; cdr3_nt: TGTGCCAGCTCATCGGCGACAGGGGCCAAAGAGACCCAGTACTTC
clone_size: .; v_call: TRBV6-1; j_call: TRBJ1-2; d_call: TRBD1; cdr3_aa: CASSEMQGAGGYTF; cdr3_nt: TGTGCCAGCAGTGAAATGCAGGGGGCCGGGGGCTACACCTTC
clone_size: .; v_call: TRBV7-8; j_call: TRBJ1-2; d_call: TRBD1; cdr3_aa: CASSLVAGGLGGYTF; cdr3_nt: TGTGCCAGCAGCTTAGTGGCAGGGGGCCTAGGAGGCTACACCTTC
clone_size: once; v_call: TRBV13; j_call: TRBJ2-3; d_call: TRBD2; cdr3_aa: CASSRGGPPDTQYF; cdr3_nt: TGTGCCAGCAGTCGGGGAGGGCCCCCAGATACGCAGTATTTT
clone_size: .; v_call: TRBV5-1; j_call: TRBJ2-3; d_call: .; cdr3_aa: CASSLELITDTQYF; cdr3_nt: TGCGCCAGCAGCTTGGAACTGATCACAGATACGCAGTATTTT
clone_size: once; v_call: TRBV30; j_call: TRBJ1-2; d_call: .; cdr3_aa: CAWSVAGTDGYTF; cdr3_nt: TGTGCCTGGAGTGTAGCGGGGACGGATGGCTACACCTTC
clone_size: .; v_call: TRBV5-1; j_call: TRBJ2-7; d_call: .; cdr3_aa: CASISIRQRDYYEQYF; cdr3_nt: TGCGCCAGCATCAGTATTAGACAGCGCGACTACTACGAGCAGTACTTC
clone_size: .; v_call: TRBV7-2; j_call: TRBJ2-7; d_call: TRBD2; cdr3_aa: CASSPTGLAGVGQYF; cdr3_nt: TGTGCCAGCAGCCCAACGGGACTAGCGGGAGTAGGGCAGTACTTC
clone_size: .; v_call: TRBV2; j_call: TRBJ2-5; d_call: TRBD2; cdr3_aa: CASSVSPSGVQETQYF; cdr3_nt: TGTGCCAGCAGTGTTTCCCCTAGCGGGGTCCAAGAGACCCAGTACTTC
clone_size: .; v_call: TRBV5-1; j_call: TRBJ2-3; d_call: TRBD2; cdr3_aa: CASSLALAGSTDTQYF; cdr3_nt: TGCGCCAGCAGCTTGGCTCTAGCGGGAAGCACAGATACGCAGTATTTT
clone_size: .; v_call: TRBV5-1; j_call: TRBJ2-1; d_call: .; cdr3_aa: CASSLQGRGNEQFF; cdr3_nt: TGCGCCAGCAGCTTGCAGGGGAGGGGCAATGAGCAGTTCTTC
clone_size: .; v_call: TRBV10-2; j_call: TRBJ2-3; d_call: TRBD2; cdr3_aa: CASSESSGSPTDTQYF; cdr3_nt: TGCGCCAGCAGTGAGTCTAGCGGGAGCCCAACAGATACGCAGTATTTT
clone_size: .; v_call: TRBV19; j_call: TRBJ2-2; d_call: .; cdr3_aa: CASSIEVPGELFF; cdr3_nt: TGTGCCAGTAGTATAGAGGTACCCGGGGAGCTGTTTTTT
clone_size: few; v_call: TRBV6-5; j_call: TRBJ2-1; d_call: TRBD2; cdr3_aa: CASNPRTSGNDEQFF; cdr3_nt: TGTGCCAGCAATCCCCGGACTAGCGGGAACGATGAGCAGTTCTTC
clone_size: few; v_call: TRBV5-1; j_call: TRBJ2-2; d_call: TRBD2; cdr3_aa: CASSEIERGHRELFF; cdr3_nt: TGCGCCAGCAGCGAAATTGAGCGGGGCCACCGGGAGCTGTTTTTT
clone_size: .; v_call: TRBV5-1; j_call: TRBJ2-1; d_call: .; cdr3_aa: CASSLEGSPSFNEQFF; cdr3_nt: TGCGCCAGCAGCTTGGAGGGGTCACCATCATTCAATGAGCAGTTCTTC
clone_size: .; v_call: TRBV10-2; j_call: TRBJ1-2; d_call: .; cdr3_aa: CASSEKGNYGYTF; cdr3_nt: TGCGCCAGCAGTGAAAAGGGTAATTATGGCTACACCTTC
clone_size: .; v_call: TRBV18; j_call: TRBJ2-2; d_call: .; cdr3_aa: CASSRSSGLNTGELFF; cdr3_nt: TGTGCCAGCTCACGTAGTTCGGGACTTAACACCGGGGAGCTGTTTTTT
clone_size: .; v_call: TRBV4-1; j_call: TRBJ2-1; d_call: TRBD1; cdr3_aa: CASRQGTGGRNEQFF; cdr3_nt: TGCGCCAGCAGACAAGGGACAGGGGGCAGGAATGAGCAGTTCTTC
clone_size: once; v_call: TRBV27; j_call: TRBJ2-7; d_call: TRBD1; cdr3_aa: CASRRGPSPYEQYF; cdr3_nt: TGTGCCAGCAGGAGGGGGCCATCGCCTTACGAGCAGTACTTC
clone_size: .; v_call: TRBV30; j_call: TRBJ1-1; d_call: .; cdr3_aa: CASATTVNTEAFF; cdr3_nt: TGTGCCTCGGCAACGACGGTTAACACTGAAGCTTTCTTT
clone_size: .; v_call: TRBV5-4; j_call: TRBJ2-1; d_call: TRBD2; cdr3_aa: CASSQTSGYNEQFF; cdr3_nt: TGTGCCAGCAGTCAGACTAGCGGGTACAATGAGCAGTTCTTC
clone_size: .; v_call: TRBV5-4; j_call: TRBJ1-2; d_call: TRBD1; cdr3_aa: CASSFGTGTNYGYTF; cdr3_nt: TGTGCCAGCAGCTTCGGGACAGGGACTAACTATGGCTACACCTTC
clone_size: .; v_call: TRBV7-3; j_call: TRBJ2-3; d_call: .; cdr3_aa: CASSLFNPGTRATDTQYF; cdr3_nt: TGTGCCAGCAGCTTATTCAACCCCGGGACCCGCGCGACAGATACGCAGTATTTT
clone_size: once; v_call: TRBV6-4; j_call: TRBJ2-2; d_call: .; cdr3_aa: CASSDSVAGELFF; cdr3_nt: TGTGCCAGCAGTGACTCGGTCGCCGGGGAGCTGTTTTTT
clone_size: .; v_call: TRBV19; j_call: TRBJ1-5; d_call: .; cdr3_aa: CASSITINQPQHF; cdr3_nt: TGTGCCAGTAGTATCACCATCAATCAGCCCCAGCATTTT
clone_size: .; v_call: TRBV9; j_call: TRBJ2-3; d_call: TRBD2; cdr3_aa: CASRGSGRTDTQYF; cdr3_nt: TGTGCCAGTAGGGGGAGCGGGAGGACAGATACGCAGTATTTT
clone_size: .; v_call: TRBV30; j_call: TRBJ2-1; d_call: TRBD1; cdr3_aa: CAWSVLWTGSGNEQFF; cdr3_nt: TGTGCCTGGAGTGTACTCTGGACAGGCAGCGGCAATGAGCAGTTCTTC
clone_size: .; v_call: TRBV29-1; j_call: TRBJ1-4; d_call: .; cdr3_aa: CSVNRGTTNEKLFF; cdr3_nt: TGCAGCGTGAACCGCGGAACAACTAATGAAAAACTGTTTTTT
clone_size: .; v_call: TRBV5-1; j_call: TRBJ2-1; d_call: .; cdr3_aa: CASSFSVNEQFF; cdr3_nt: TGCGCCAGCAGCTTTTCCGTGAATGAGCAGTTCTTC
clone_size: .; v_call: TRBV29-1; j_call: TRBJ1-1; d_call: TRBD1; cdr3_aa: CSVVPWTGNTEAFF; cdr3_nt: TGCAGCGTAGTACCGTGGACAGGGAACACTGAAGCTTTCTTT
clone_size: .; v_call: TRBV6-1; j_call: TRBJ1-5; d_call: .; cdr3_aa: CASSEGKVGQVYQPQHF; cdr3_nt: TGTGCCAGCAGTGAAGGCAAGGTGGGGCAGGTTTATCAGCCCCAGCATTTT
clone_size: once; v_call: TRBV25-1; j_call: TRBJ2-3; d_call: .; cdr3_aa: CASRFADTQYF; cdr3_nt: TGTGCCAGCAGGTTCGCGGATACGCAGTATTTT
clone_size: .; v_call: TRBV29-1; j_call: TRBJ2-1; d_call: TRBD2; cdr3_aa: CSVEEASGGTYNEQFF; cdr3_nt: TGCAGCGTTGAAGAGGCTAGCGGGGGGACCTACAATGAGCAGTTCTTC
clone_size: .; v_call: TRBV4-2; j_call: TRBJ2-7; d_call: TRBD1; cdr3_aa: CASSQDPRGAGGSHEQYF; cdr3_nt: TGTGCCAGCAGCCAAGATCCGAGGGGGGCAGGGGGCTCCCACGAGCAGTACTTC
clone_size: .; v_call: TRBV28; j_call: TRBJ2-5; d_call: .; cdr3_aa: CASSLLGTQYF; cdr3_nt: TGTGCCAGCAGTTTACTGGGGACCCAGTACTTC